The 20 T cell receptor beta chains listed next were all sequenced from one sample in a study of cytomegalovirus exposure and HLA in healthy donors. The PCR ran on 60 Vbeta and 13 Jbeta primers. Assay used: immunoSEQ multiplex PCR; TCRdb lists only in-frame clones, some missing. The sample has nearly 110,000 clones, 60% to 75% seen once. Material: PBMCs. Receptor source: a male donor in good health and CMV-seropositive.

This sequence joins TRBV7-2 and TRBJ1-2; tentative D call: TRBD1 (6 bases). V lost 4 bases, J lost 0 bases, and 15 bases lay in between. CDR3 length equals 16 residues. Germline CDR1 reads SGHTA; CDR2 reads FQGNSA. The CDR3 loop is CASSWTAGTANYGYTF. CDR3 nucleotide sequence: TGTGCCAGCAGCTGGACAGCGGGAACTGCTAACTATGGCTACACCTTC. The complete variable domain, with remaining parts taken from reference TRBV7-2 and TRBJ1-2, reads GAGVSQSPSNKVTEKGKDVELRCDPISGHTALYWYRQSLGQGLEFLIYFQGNSAPDKSGLPSDRFSAERTGGSVSTLTIQRTQQEDSAVYLCASSWTAGTANYGYTFGSGTRLTVV.

This clone appeared once. This chain joins TRBV7-2 and TRBJ2-1; 8 bases are a match to TRBD1. The CDR3 contains 15 residues. The ends lost 3 bases at V and 2 bases at J; junction bases unmatched: 3. CDR1 is SGHTA and CDR2 is FQGNSA in the germline V gene. Written as DNA, the CDR3 is TGTGCCAGCAGCTTGACAGGGGAGACCTACAATGAGCAGTTCTTC. Amino acids: CASSLTGETYNEQFF.

This chain links TRBV6-6 with TRBJ1-4; 7 bases fit TRBD1. The CDR3 runs to 14 residues. V shed 6 bases, J shed 7 bases, and the junction held 8 bases outside the gene matches. Germline V CDR1 and CDR2: MNHNY, SVGAGI (reference sequence). CDR3 region: CASRLPGQAEKLFF. The CDR3 bases are TGTGCCAGCAGACTACCTGGACAGGCTGAAAAACTGTTTTTT.

V gene TRBV5-4 combines with J gene TRBJ1-4; D is ambiguous. V was clipped by 0 bases and J by 3 bases, with 6 bases between them. There are 14 residues in the CDR3. Germline CDR1 reads SGHNT; CDR2 reads YYREEE (reference sequence). CDR3 residues: CASSLGGPNEKLFF. DNA for the CDR3: TGTGCCAGCAGCTTGGGTGGGCCTAATGAAAAACTGTTTTTT.

CDR3 nucleotide sequence: TGTGCCAGCAGTTTATCCGCAACTAATGAAAAACTGTTTTTT. It codes for CASSLSATNEKLFF. The genes are TRBV28 and TRBJ1-4; D call uncertain. The V end was cut by 1 base, the J end by 0 bases, with 3 bases between. The CDR3 consists of 14 residues. Germline CDR1 reads MDHEN; CDR2 reads SYDVKM.

V is TRBV7-9 and J is TRBJ2-1, with 8 bases matching TRBD1. The V segment lost 5 bases and the J segment 0 bases; nucleotides outside the gene matches: 3. The CDR3 runs to 15 residues. Germline CDR1 reads SEHNR; CDR2 reads FQNEAQ (reference sequence). CDR3: CASSLDRASYNEQFF. Written as DNA, the CDR3 is TGTGCCAGCAGCCTGGACAGGGCCTCCTACAATGAGCAGTTCTTC.

The J gene is TRBJ2-5, the V gene TRBV11-2; D is unresolved. Germline values: CDR1 SGHAT, CDR2 FQNNGV. The CDR3 length is 12 residues. Trimming cost V 1 base and J 5 bases, with 5 bases left between them. Written as DNA, the CDR3 is TGTGCCAGCAGCTTAGTTCTGGAGACCCAGTACTTC. This codes for CASSLVLETQYF.

This CDR3 reads CASSLRGLATSSYNEQFF. The CDR3 DNA sequence: TGTGCCAGCAGCTTAAGGGGACTAGCGACGAGCTCCTACAATGAGCAGTTCTTC. The chain recombines TRBV13 with TRBJ2-1; 10 bases match TRBD2. The CDR3 covers 18 residues. V gave up 2 bases and J gave up 0 bases; unmatched junction bases: 7. Germline V gene lookup returns CDR1 PRHDT and CDR2 FYEKMQ (reference sequence).

The rearrangement links TRBV28 to TRBJ1-6; 9 nucleotides line up with TRBD1. Looked up from germline, CDR1 is MDHEN and CDR2 is SYDVKM. J was trimmed by 4 bases and V by 4 bases; bases with no gene match: 5. The CDR3 has 16 residues. CDR3 protein: CASSSGTGIYNSPLHF. The CDR3 DNA reads as TGTGCCAGCAGTTCCGGGACAGGGATTTATAATTCACCCCTCCACTTT.

J is TRBJ2-7 and V is TRBV5-3; TRBD2 might be the D (6 bases). TRBV5-3 is an ORF, and what it does is uncertain. The germline V and J ends were trimmed by 2 bases and 3 bases, with 21 bases remaining between them. The CDR3 runs 17 residues. The DNA for the CDR3 is TGTGCCAGAAGCTTTGTGTCCGGACTACCTTTAATCTACGAGCAGTACTTC. Residues: CARSFVSGLPLIYEQYF.

V gene TRBV5-1 combines with J gene TRBJ2-4; D may be TRBD2 (6 bases). The ends were cut back, 4 bases at V and 6 bases at J, with 14 bases in the middle. This CDR3 is built from 14 residues. Germline V gene sequence: CDR1 SGHRS, CDR2 YFSETQ. The CDR3 bases are TGCGCCAGCAGCGAGGCTAGCGCGGCAAACATTCAGTACTTC. The encoded protein is CASSEASAANIQYF.

Here the CDR3 DNA reads TGTGCCAGTAGTATAGCCAGGGGGAGTACTGAAGCTTTCTTT. Translation: CASSIARGSTEAFF. The rearrangement joins TRBV19 to TRBJ1-1, with 7 bases that match TRBD1. Germline V lookup: CDR1 LNHDA, CDR2 SQIVND (reference sequence). The CDR3 is made up of 14 amino acids. Losses at the gene ends were 1 base for V and 5 bases for J; bases not matched to a gene: 4.

This sequence joins TRBV29-1 and TRBJ2-2, with D maybe TRBD1 (5 bases). Germline assignment: CDR1 SQVTM and CDR2 ANQGSEA. Trimming cost V 6 bases and J 3 bases, with 20 bases left between them. The length of the CDR3 is 16 residues. CDR3 nucleotide sequence: TGCAGCGTATTGGTAGGGGCTCGACTTTACACCGGGGAGCTGTTTTTT. Translated, it gives CSVLVGARLYTGELFF.

This clone came up a few times. This rearrangement joins TRBV5-1 to TRBJ2-3; the D gene is possibly TRBD1 (5 bases). The CDR3 contains 15 residues. Trimming cost V 0 bases and J 1 base, with 9 bases left between them. CDR1 is SGHRS and CDR2 is YFSETQ in the germline V gene. The CDR3 nucleotides read TGCGCCAGCAGCTTGGCCCCCAGGGGCACAGATACGCAGTATTTT. Translation gives CASSLAPRGTDTQYF.

The rearrangement joins TRBV5-4 to TRBJ2-5, with TRBD2 matching 15 bases. This CDR3 comprises 16 residues. The V gene end was trimmed by 5 bases and the J gene end by 5 bases; junction bases not matched to a gene: 7. The germline CDR1 and CDR2 sequences are SGHNT and YYREEE (reference sequence). CDR3 residues: CASSWTSGGARETQYF. CDR3 nucleotides: TGTGCCAGCAGTTGGACTAGCGGGGGGGCTCGCGAGACCCAGTACTTC. The full variable domain, in which reference TRBV5-4 and TRBJ2-5 provide the parts outside the CDR3, is ETGVTQSPTHLIKTRGQQVTLRCSSQSGHNTVSWYQQALGQGPQFIFQYYREEENGRGNFPPRFSGLQFPNYSSELNVNALELDDSALYLCASSWTSGGARETQYFGPGTRLLVL.

The genes are TRBV27 and TRBJ2-1, with D maybe TRBD2 (6 bases). This CDR3 has 15 residues. Deletions cut 7 bases from V and 4 bases from J, with 17 bases between. CDR1 and CDR2 (germline): MNHEY, SMNVEV (reference sequence). Here the CDR3 reads CASKTELAEYNEQFF. CDR3 nucleotides: TGTGCCAGCAAAACAGAATTAGCGGAATACAATGAGCAGTTCTTC.

The gene calls are TRBV7-9 and TRBJ2-7, with D hard to call. The CDR3 contains 11 residues. The germline V and J ends were trimmed by 5 bases and 6 bases, with 8 bases remaining between them. Germline V gene sequence: CDR1 SEHNR, CDR2 FQNEAQ (reference sequence). The CDR3 loop is CASSLRAEQYF. The CDR3 DNA reads as TGTGCCAGCAGCCTACGCGCCGAGCAGTACTTC.

The rearrangement links TRBV4-1 to TRBJ1-4; D may be TRBD1 (5 bases). The CDR3 runs 13 residues. V shed 4 bases and J shed 8 bases, with 11 bases lying between them. Germline CDR1 reads MGHRA; CDR2 reads YSYEKL. The CDR3 reads CASSLTGGEKLFF. In nucleotides, the CDR3 is TGCGCCAGCAGCCTAACCGGGGGGGAAAAACTGTTTTTT.

The genes are TRBV5-6 and TRBJ1-1; D unclear. This CDR3 has 13 residues. The germline V and J ends were trimmed by 5 bases and 7 bases, with 15 bases remaining between them. CDR1 and CDR2 (germline): SGHDT, YYEEEE. CDR3 in DNA: TGTGCCAGCAGTATCGTTCGGGTCCGTGAAGCTTTCTTT. This gives the protein CASSIVRVREAFF.

V and J are TRBV6-5 and TRBJ1-2; 7 bases are a match to TRBD1. V lost 2 bases, J lost 3 bases, and 6 bases stayed unmatched. In germline, CDR1 is MNHEY, CDR2 SVGAGI. This CDR3 has 15 residues. The CDR3 coding sequence is TGTGCCAGCAGTTACCACCCCGGACAGGACTATGGCTACACCTTC. Translated: CASSYHPGQDYGYTF.